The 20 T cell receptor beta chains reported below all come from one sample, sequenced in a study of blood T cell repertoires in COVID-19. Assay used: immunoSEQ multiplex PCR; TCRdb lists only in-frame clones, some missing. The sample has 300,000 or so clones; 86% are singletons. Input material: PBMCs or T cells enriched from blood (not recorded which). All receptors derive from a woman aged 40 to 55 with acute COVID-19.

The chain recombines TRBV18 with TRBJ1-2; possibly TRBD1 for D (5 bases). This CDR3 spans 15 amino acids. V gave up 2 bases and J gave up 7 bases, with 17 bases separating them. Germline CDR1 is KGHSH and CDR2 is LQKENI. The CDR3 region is CASSPNGGDESGYTF. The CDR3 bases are TGTGCCAGCTCACCAAACGGGGGGGATGAGAGTGGCTACACCTTC.

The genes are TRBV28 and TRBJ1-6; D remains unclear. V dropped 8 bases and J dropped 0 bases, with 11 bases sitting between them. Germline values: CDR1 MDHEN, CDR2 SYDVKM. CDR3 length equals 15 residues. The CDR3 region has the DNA TGTGCCAGCGGTACCGGGAGCTCCTATAATTCACCCCTCCACTTT. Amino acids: CASGTGSSYNSPLHF.

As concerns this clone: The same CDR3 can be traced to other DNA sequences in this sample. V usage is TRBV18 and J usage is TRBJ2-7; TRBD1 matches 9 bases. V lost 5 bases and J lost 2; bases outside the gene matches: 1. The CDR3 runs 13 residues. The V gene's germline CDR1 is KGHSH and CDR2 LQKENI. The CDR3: CASSRDRAYEQYF. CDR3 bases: TGTGCCAGCTCAAGGGACAGGGCCTACGAGCAGTACTTC. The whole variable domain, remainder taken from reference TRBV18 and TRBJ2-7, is NAGVMQNPRHLVRRRGQEARLRCSPMKGHSHVYWYRQLPEEGLKFMVYLQKENIIDESGMPKERFSAEFPKEGPSILRIQQVVRGDSAAYFCASSRDRAYEQYFGPGTRLTVT.

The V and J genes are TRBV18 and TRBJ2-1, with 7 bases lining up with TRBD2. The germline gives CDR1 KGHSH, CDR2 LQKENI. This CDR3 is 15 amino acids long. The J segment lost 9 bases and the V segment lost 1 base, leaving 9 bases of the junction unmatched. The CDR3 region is CASSPQRASGVEQFF. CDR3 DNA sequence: TGTGCCAGCTCACCACAGAGGGCTAGCGGAGTTGAGCAGTTCTTC.

Here the CDR3 reads CAISEFRGASLTEAFF. CDR3 nucleotides: TGTGCCATCAGTGAGTTCAGGGGGGCGAGTCTCACTGAAGCTTTCTTT. The V gene is TRBV10-3, the J gene TRBJ1-1, with 7 bases that match TRBD1. Germline loops: CDR1 ENHRY, CDR2 SYGVKD. With V trimmed by 1 base and J by 4 bases, 9 bases remained unmatched. The CDR3 consists of 16 residues.

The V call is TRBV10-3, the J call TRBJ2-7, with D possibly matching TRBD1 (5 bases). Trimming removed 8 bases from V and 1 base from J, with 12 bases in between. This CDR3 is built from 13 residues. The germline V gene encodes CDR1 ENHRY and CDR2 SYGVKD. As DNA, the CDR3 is TGTGCCATCCAGGTCACAGGTTCCTACGAGCAGTACTTC. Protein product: CAIQVTGSYEQYF.

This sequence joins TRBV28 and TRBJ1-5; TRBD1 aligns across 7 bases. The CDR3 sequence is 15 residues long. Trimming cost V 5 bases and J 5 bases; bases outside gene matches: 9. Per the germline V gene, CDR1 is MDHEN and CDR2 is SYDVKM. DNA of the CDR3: TGTGCCAGCAGTCCCCCCGGGACAGACTATCAGCCCCAGCATTTT. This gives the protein CASSPPGTDYQPQHF.

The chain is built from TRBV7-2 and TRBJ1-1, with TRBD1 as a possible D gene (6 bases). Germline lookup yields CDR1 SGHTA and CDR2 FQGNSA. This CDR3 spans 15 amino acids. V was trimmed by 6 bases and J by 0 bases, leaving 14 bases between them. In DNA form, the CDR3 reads TGTGCCAGCAGTCCCGGACAGCTCATGAACACTGAAGCTTTCTTT. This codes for CASSPGQLMNTEAFF. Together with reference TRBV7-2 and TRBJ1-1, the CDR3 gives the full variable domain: GAGVSQSPSNKVTEKGKDVELRCDPISGHTALYWYRQSLGQGLEFLIYFQGNSAPDKSGLPSDRFSAERTGGSVSTLTIQRTQQEDSAVYLCASSPGQLMNTEAFFGQGTRLTVV.

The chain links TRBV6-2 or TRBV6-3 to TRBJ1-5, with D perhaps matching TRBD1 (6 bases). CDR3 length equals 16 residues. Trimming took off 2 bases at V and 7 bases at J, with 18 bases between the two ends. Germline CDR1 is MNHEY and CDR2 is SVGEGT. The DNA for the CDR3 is TGTGCCAGCAGTTACCCCACCTACAGGGCTCCACAGCCCCAGCATTTT. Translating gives CASSYPTYRAPQPQHF.

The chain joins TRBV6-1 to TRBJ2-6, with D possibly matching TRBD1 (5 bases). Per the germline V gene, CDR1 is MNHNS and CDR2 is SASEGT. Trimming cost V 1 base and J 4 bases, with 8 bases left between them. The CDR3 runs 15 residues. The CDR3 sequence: CASSEEGFGANVLTF. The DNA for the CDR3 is TGTGCCAGCAGTGAAGAGGGGTTCGGGGCCAACGTCCTGACTTTC.

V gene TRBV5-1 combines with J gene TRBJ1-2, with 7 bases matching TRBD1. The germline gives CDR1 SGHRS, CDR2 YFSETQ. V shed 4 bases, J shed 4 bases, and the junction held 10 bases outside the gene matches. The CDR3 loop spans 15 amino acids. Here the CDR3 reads CASSPAGDRAYGYTF. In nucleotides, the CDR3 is TGCGCCAGCAGCCCCGCCGGCGACAGGGCCTATGGCTACACCTTC.

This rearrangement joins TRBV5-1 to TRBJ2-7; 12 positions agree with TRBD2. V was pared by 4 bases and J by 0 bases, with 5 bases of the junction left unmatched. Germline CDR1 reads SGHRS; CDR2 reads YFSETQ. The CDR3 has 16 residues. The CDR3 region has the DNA TGCGCCAGCAGCACCGGACTAGCGGGGAGCTCCTACGAGCAGTACTTC. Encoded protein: CASSTGLAGSSYEQYF.

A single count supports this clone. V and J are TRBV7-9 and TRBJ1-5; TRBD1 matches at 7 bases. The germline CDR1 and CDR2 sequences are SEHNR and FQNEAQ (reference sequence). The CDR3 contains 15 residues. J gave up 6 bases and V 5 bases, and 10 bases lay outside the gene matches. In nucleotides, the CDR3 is TGTGCCAGCAGCGAGGGTACAGGGGCTGCTCAGCCCCAGCATTTT. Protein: CASSEGTGAAQPQHF.

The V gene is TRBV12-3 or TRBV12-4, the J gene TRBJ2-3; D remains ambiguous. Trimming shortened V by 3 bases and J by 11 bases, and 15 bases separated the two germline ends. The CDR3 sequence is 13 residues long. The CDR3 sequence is CASSFSADTVQYF. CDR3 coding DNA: TGTGCCAGCAGTTTTTCCGCCGACACTGTGCAGTATTTT.

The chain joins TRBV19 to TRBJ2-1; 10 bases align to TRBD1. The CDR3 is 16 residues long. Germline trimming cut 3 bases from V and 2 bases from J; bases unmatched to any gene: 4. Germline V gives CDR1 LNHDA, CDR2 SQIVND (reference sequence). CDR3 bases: TGTGCCAGTAGTATTGGGGGACAGGGGCCCTACAATGAGCAGTTCTTC. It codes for CASSIGGQGPYNEQFF.

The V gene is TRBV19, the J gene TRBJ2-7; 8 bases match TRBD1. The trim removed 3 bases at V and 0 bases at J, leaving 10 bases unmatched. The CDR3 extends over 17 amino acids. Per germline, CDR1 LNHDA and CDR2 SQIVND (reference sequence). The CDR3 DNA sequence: TGTGCCAGTAGTATGGTGACAGGGGCATCCATCTCCTACGAGCAGTACTTC. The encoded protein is CASSMVTGASISYEQYF. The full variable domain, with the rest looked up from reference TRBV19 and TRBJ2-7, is DGGITQSPKYLFRKEGQNVTLSCEQNLNHDAMYWYRQDPGQGLRLIYYSQIVNDFQKGDIAEGYSVSREKKESFPLTVTSAQKNPTAFYLCASSMVTGASISYEQYFGPGTRLTVT.

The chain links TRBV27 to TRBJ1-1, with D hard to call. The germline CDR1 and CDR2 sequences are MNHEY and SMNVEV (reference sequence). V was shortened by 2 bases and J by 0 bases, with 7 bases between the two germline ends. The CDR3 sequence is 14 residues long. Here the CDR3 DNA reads TGTGCCAGCAGTTTAAACAGCATGAACACTGAAGCTTTCTTT. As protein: CASSLNSMNTEAFF.

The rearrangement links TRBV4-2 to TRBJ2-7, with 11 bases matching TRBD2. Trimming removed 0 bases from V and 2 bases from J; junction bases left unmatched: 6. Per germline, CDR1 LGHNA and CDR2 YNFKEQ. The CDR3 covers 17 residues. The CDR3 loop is CASSQESSGGPTYEQYF. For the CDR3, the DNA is TGTGCCAGCAGCCAAGAGTCTAGCGGGGGGCCTACCTACGAGCAGTACTTC.

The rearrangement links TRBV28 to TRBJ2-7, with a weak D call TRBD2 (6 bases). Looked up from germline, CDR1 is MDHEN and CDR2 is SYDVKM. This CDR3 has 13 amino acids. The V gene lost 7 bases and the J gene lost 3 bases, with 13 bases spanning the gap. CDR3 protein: CASTLGGNYEQYF. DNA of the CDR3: TGTGCCAGCACCCTCGGGGGTAACTACGAGCAGTACTTC. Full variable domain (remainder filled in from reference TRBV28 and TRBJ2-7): DVKVTQSSRYLVKRTGEKVFLECVQDMDHENMFWYRQDPGLGLRLIYFSYDVKMKEKGDIPEGYSVSREKKERFSLILESASTNQTSMYLCASTLGGNYEQYFGPGTRLTVT.

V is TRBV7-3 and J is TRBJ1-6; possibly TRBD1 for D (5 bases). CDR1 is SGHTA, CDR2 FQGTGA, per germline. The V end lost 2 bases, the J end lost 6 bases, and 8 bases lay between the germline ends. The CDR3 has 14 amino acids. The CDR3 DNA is TGTGCCAGCAGCTTAGCGGGACCTAATTCACCCCTCCACTTT. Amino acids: CASSLAGPNSPLHF. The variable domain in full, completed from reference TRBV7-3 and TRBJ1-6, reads GAGVSQTPSNKVTEKGKYVELRCDPISGHTALYWYRQSLGQGPEFLIYFQGTGAADDSGLPNDRFFAVRPEGSVSTLKIQRTERGDSAVYLCASSLAGPNSPLHFGNGTRLTVT.